Listed here are 17 T cell receptor beta chains from one sample, sequenced in a study of blood T cell repertoires in COVID-19. Only in-frame clones appear in the TCRdb table, and some are missing; sequencing was by immunoSEQ multiplex PCR. The data hold about 270,000 clones, with 70% to 90% observed a single time. Material for sequencing was PBMCs or T cells enriched from blood (not recorded which). The receptors were sampled from a woman aged 25-40 years with acute COVID-19.

The V and J genes are TRBV12-3 or TRBV12-4 and TRBJ1-5, with unresolved D. V lost 5 bases and J 6 bases, leaving 8 bases between the germline ends. CDR3 size: 12 residues. CDR3 residues: CASSTEAQPQHF. CDR3 DNA: TGTGCCAGCAGTACCGAAGCTCAGCCCCAGCATTTT.

The V call is TRBV12-3 or TRBV12-4, the J call TRBJ1-1; D gene uncertain. Trimming left V 6 bases short and J 3 bases short, with 11 bases between. CDR3 size: 13 residues. The CDR3 sequence is CASRFPGDTEAFF. CDR3 sequence (DNA): TGTGCCAGCAGGTTCCCCGGGGACACTGAAGCTTTCTTT.

CDR3 DNA sequence: TGCGCCAGCAGCCACAGGGGTGCAACTAATGAAAAACTGTTTTTT. Protein: CASSHRGATNEKLFF. The chain uses TRBV4-1 and TRBJ1-4; D is possibly TRBD1 (6 bases). The CDR3 consists of 15 residues. Germline CDR1 reads MGHRA; CDR2 reads YSYEKL. The V end lost 3 bases, the J end lost 0 bases, and 8 bases lay between the germline ends.

The chain carries TRBV6-6 and TRBJ1-4, with D perhaps matching TRBD1 (5 bases). CDR1 and CDR2 from the germline V gene are MNHNY and SVGAGI (reference sequence). Trimming shortened V by 6 bases and J by 8 bases, and 10 bases separated the two germline ends. The CDR3 sequence is 12 residues long. CDR3 in DNA: TGTGCCAGCAGGCGCGACAGAGAAAAACTGTTTTTT. Translation: CASRRDREKLFF.

This sequence joins TRBV28 and TRBJ2-3, with 7 bases that match TRBD2. Trimming removed 4 bases from V and 4 bases from J; junction bases left unmatched: 14. Per the germline V gene, CDR1 is MDHEN and CDR2 is SYDVKM. The CDR3 spans 17 residues. CDR3 in amino acids: CASSYRLWREKADTQYF. CDR3 in DNA: TGTGCCAGCAGTTACCGACTTTGGCGGGAGAAGGCAGATACGCAGTATTTT.

About this clone: Different DNA sequences within this sample yield the same CDR3. This rearrangement joins TRBV9 to TRBJ2-7; no reliable D call. The germline V gene encodes CDR1 SGDLS and CDR2 YYNGEE. There are 14 residues in the CDR3. Between the trimmed V and J ends, which lost 0 bases and 4 bases, there was a span of 11 bases. Here the CDR3 DNA reads TGTGCCAGCAGCGTAGGAGGCGGAACTTACGAGCAGTACTTC. It is translated as CASSVGGGTYEQYF.

The chain is built from TRBV9 and TRBJ2-7, with 10 bases aligning to TRBD2. Per the germline V gene, CDR1 is SGDLS and CDR2 is YYNGEE. After removal of 1 base from V and 3 bases from J, the junction contained 7 bases not matched to a gene. The CDR3 runs 16 residues. The CDR3 region has the DNA TGTGCCAGCAGCGTAACCGGGACTAGCGCCTACTACGAGCAGTACTTC. Translating gives CASSVTGTSAYYEQYF.

The chain combines TRBV5-1 with TRBJ1-4; D perhaps matches TRBD1 (5 bases). V lost 7 bases to trimming and J lost 5 bases, with 12 bases between them. CDR3 length: 13 residues. Per germline, CDR1 SGHRS and CDR2 YFSETQ. The CDR3 nucleotides are TGCGCCAGCGCCGAAGGGGTAAATGAAAAACTGTTTTTT. It encodes CASAEGVNEKLFF.

The J gene is TRBJ1-1, the V gene TRBV4-1; D remains unclear. This CDR3 has 14 residues. Trimming left V 1 base short and J 6 bases short, with 12 bases between. CDR1 is MGHRA, CDR2 YSYEKL, per germline. For the CDR3, the DNA is TGCGCCAGCAGCCAAGCCGGACTAAAAGCTGAAGCTTTCTTT. This sequence encodes CASSQAGLKAEAFF.

J is TRBJ2-7 and V is TRBV19; TRBD1 might be the D (5 bases). In germline, CDR1 is LNHDA, CDR2 SQIVND (reference sequence). This CDR3 comprises 13 residues. V was pared by 7 bases and J by 4 bases, with 14 bases between. This CDR3 is CASKQGASYEQYF. In DNA, the CDR3 is TGTGCCAGTAAACAAGGGGCCTCGTACGAGCAGTACTTC.

This clone was counted between two and nine times. The chain is built from TRBV29-1 and TRBJ2-1; 12 bases map to TRBD2. The junction had 15 bases not matched to a gene; V was cut back by 7 bases and J by 8 bases. The CDR3 totals 16 residues. Germline lookup yields CDR1 SQVTM and CDR2 ANQGSEA. The CDR3 is CSAQGLAGTMRDEQFF. Written as DNA, the CDR3 is TGCAGCGCCCAAGGACTAGCGGGAACGATGAGGGATGAGCAGTTCTTC.

This chain links TRBV27 with TRBJ2-1; 9 bases match TRBD2. The germline gives CDR1 MNHEY, CDR2 SMNVEV (reference sequence). Trimming cost V 4 bases and J 3 bases; bases outside gene matches: 10. The CDR3 covers 17 residues. CDR3 region: CASSSRTSEKIYNEQFF. Written as DNA, the CDR3 is TGTGCCAGCAGTTCCAGGACTAGCGAGAAAATCTACAATGAGCAGTTCTTC.

V gene TRBV6-6 combines with J gene TRBJ2-2; 9 bases are a match to TRBD2. The V gene end was trimmed by 5 bases and the J gene end by 0 bases; junction bases not matched to a gene: 7. CDR1 is MNHNY and CDR2 is SVGAGI in the germline V gene (reference sequence). This CDR3 has 17 amino acids. The CDR3 protein is CASSQLAGFANTGELFF. CDR3 bases: TGTGCCAGCAGTCAACTAGCGGGCTTCGCGAACACCGGGGAGCTGTTTTTT.

This clone was seen more than once but under ten times. This chain joins TRBV5-5 and TRBJ2-7; TRBD1 agrees at 8 bases. J lost 7 bases, V lost 3 bases, and 6 bases had no gene match. The germline V gene has CDR1 SGHKS and CDR2 YYEKEE (reference sequence). The CDR3 covers 13 residues. CDR3 nucleotides: TGTGCCAGCAGCTCGGGACAGGTTGGTGAGCAGTACTTC. Residues: CASSSGQVGEQYF. The whole variable domain, filled in from reference TRBV5-5 and TRBJ2-7, reads DAGVTQSPTHLIKTRGQQVTLRCSPISGHKSVSWYQQVLGQGPQFIFQYYEKEERGRGNFPDRFSARQFPNYSSELNVNALLLGDSALYLCASSSGQVGEQYFGPGTRLTVT.

The rearrangement uses TRBV19 and TRBJ1-5; maybe TRBD1 (6 bases). Germline V lookup: CDR1 LNHDA, CDR2 SQIVND (reference sequence). The CDR3 sequence is 15 residues long. The V and J ends lost 10 bases and 0 bases respectively, with 16 bases between them. The CDR3 loop reads CATRQESHSNQPQHF. Written as DNA, the CDR3 is TGTGCCACTCGACAGGAGAGCCATAGCAATCAGCCCCAGCATTTT.

The gene calls are TRBV11-1 and TRBJ1-1, with TRBD1 matching over 8 bases. Per the germline V gene, CDR1 is SGHAT and CDR2 is FQDESV (reference sequence). CDR3 length: 14 residues. V lost 5 bases, J lost 5 bases, and 7 bases stayed unmatched. This CDR3 reads CASSTTGGATEAFF. The CDR3 region has the DNA TGTGCCAGCAGCACTACAGGGGGTGCGACTGAAGCTTTCTTT.

The chain links TRBV28 to TRBJ2-3; 9 bases line up with TRBD2. After removal of 6 bases from V and 2 bases from J, the junction contained 6 bases not matched to a gene. The germline CDR1 and CDR2 sequences are MDHEN and SYDVKM. The CDR3 totals 15 residues. The CDR3 sequence is CASSLSGRPTDTQYF. The CDR3 coding sequence is TGTGCCAGCAGCCTGAGCGGGAGGCCCACAGATACGCAGTATTTT.